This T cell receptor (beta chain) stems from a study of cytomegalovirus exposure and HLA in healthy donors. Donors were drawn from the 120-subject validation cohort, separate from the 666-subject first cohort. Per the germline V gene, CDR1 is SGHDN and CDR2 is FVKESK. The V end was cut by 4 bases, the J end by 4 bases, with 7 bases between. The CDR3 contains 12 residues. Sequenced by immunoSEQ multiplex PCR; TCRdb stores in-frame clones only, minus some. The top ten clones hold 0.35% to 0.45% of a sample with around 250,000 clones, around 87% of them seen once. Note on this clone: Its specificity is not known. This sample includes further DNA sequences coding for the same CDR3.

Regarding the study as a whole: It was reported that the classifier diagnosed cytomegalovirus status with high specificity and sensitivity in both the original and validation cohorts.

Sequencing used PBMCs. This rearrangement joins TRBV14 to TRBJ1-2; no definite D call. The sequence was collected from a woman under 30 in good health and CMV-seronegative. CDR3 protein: CASSPTGYGYTF. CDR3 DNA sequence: TGTGCCAGCAGCCCTACGGGCTATGGCTACACCTTC.